This T cell receptor beta chain stems from a study of post-analysis software for immune sequencing data. Findings and limits, study-wide: Strong co-clustering by F measure was seen for same-batch samples. Controls had lower frequencies than patients of a handful of TRBV segments, which included TRBV5-6, TRBV5-1 and TRBV20-1. Normalized Chao1 diversity was significantly reduced in patients versus controls.

On this clonotype: The antigen is unknown.

The V and J ends lost 0 bases and 6 bases respectively, with 14 bases between them. Looked up from germline, CDR1 is DFQATT and CDR2 is SNEGSKA (reference sequence). The CDR3 runs 14 residues. Each TCR beta cDNA library carried unique molecular identifiers. TCRdb reprocessed the PCR reads with MiXCR, giving one entry per CDR3 protein. The sample lists 650,000 to 850,000 distinct CDR3 sequences; approximately 53% were seen once. Input material: blood. V usage is TRBV20-1 and J usage is TRBJ1-2; tentative D call: TRBD1 (5 bases). This clonotype was obtained from a girl between 10 and 17 years old with multiple sclerosis. The CDR3 DNA sequence: TGCAGTGCTAGAGATAATTCGAGGGGAGATGGCTACACCTTC. This sequence encodes CSARDNSRGDGYTF.